Sequencing of this T cell receptor (beta chain) was carried out in a study of blood T cell repertoires in COVID-19. Turning to the study itself: Sources were T cells, B-cell-depleted T cells, or PBMCs; the material itself was cDNA or gDNA.

The sample holds a few counts of this clone. The germline gives CDR1 LNHDA, CDR2 SQIVND (reference sequence). The V and J ends lost 1 base and 7 bases respectively, with 11 bases between them. The CDR3 contains 14 residues. Source study methods: Counts of nucleated cells, estimated from reference gene primer amplification, were obtained. Profiling relied on immunoSEQ multiplex PCR, and the TCRdb table lists in-frame clones only, not all of them. V and J calls and clone size follow that table, whereas D and trimming were derived from the DNA. The sample shows more than 200,000 clones, approximately 80% of them seen only once.

The chain is built from TRBV19 and TRBJ1-5; D is undetermined. The sample comprised peripheral blood. The TCR sequence derives from a man older than 75 with acute or convalescent COVID-19. The CDR3 spells CASSIGAGGQPQHF. In nucleotides, the CDR3 is TGTGCCAGTAGTATAGGGGCAGGCGGGCAGCCCCAGCATTTT. Supplemented by reference TRBV19 and TRBJ1-5, the full variable domain reads DGGITQSPKYLFRKEGQNVTLSCEQNLNHDAMYWYRQDPGQGLRLIYYSQIVNDFQKGDIAEGYSVSREKKESFPLTVTSAQKNPTAFYLCASSIGAGGQPQHFGDGTRLSIL.